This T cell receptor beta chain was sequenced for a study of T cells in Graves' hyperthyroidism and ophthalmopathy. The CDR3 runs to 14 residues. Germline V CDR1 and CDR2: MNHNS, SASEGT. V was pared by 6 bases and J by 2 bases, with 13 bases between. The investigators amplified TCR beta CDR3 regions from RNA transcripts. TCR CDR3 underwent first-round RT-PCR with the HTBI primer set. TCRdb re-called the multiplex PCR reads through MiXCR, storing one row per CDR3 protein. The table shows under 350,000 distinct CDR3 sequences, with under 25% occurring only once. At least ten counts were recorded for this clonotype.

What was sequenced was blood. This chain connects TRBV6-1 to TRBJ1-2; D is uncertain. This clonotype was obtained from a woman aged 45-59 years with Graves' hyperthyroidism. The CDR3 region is CASRAAKGNYGYTF. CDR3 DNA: TGTGCCAGCAGGGCCGCGAAAGGGAACTATGGCTACACCTTC.